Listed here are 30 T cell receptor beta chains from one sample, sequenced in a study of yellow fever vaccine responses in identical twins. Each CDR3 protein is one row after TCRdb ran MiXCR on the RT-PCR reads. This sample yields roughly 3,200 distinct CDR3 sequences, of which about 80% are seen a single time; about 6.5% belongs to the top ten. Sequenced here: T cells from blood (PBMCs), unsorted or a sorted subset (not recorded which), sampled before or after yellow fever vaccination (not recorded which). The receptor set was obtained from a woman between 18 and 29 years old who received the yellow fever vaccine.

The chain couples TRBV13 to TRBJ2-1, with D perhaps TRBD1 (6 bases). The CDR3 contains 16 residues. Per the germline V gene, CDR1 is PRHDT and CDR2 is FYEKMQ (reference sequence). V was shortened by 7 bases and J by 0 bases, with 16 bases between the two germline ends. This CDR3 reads CASTPGEGPSYNEQFF. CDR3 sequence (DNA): TGTGCCAGCACTCCAGGGGAAGGGCCCTCCTACAATGAGCAGTTCTTC.

The CDR3 here is CSGGPYRDGDGYTF. CDR3 bases: TGCAGCGGGGGGCCGTACAGGGACGGAGATGGCTACACCTTC. The chain couples TRBV29-1 to TRBJ1-2, with a tentative D call TRBD1 (6 bases). Germline lookup yields CDR1 SQVTM and CDR2 ANQGSEA. The V and J ends lost 7 bases and 6 bases respectively, with 21 bases between them. The CDR3 consists of 14 residues.

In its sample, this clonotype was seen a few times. For the CDR3, the DNA is TGCGCCAGCAGTGAGTGGAGGGGCAATGGCTACACCTTC. Translated: CASSEWRGNGYTF. The chain couples TRBV10-1 to TRBJ1-2; weak D call: TRBD1 (5 bases). The CDR3 loop spans 13 amino acids. From germline, CDR1 is WNHNN and CDR2 SYGVQD (reference sequence). The ends were cut back, 1 base at V and 6 bases at J, with 9 bases in the middle.

DNA of the CDR3: TGTGCCAGCAGTTTAGGATACGGGGATGCTCAGCCCCAGCATTTT. Its protein is CASSLGYGDAQPQHF. V gene TRBV28 combines with J gene TRBJ1-5; D not certain. Trimming took off 2 bases at V and 6 bases at J, with 14 bases between the two ends. Germline-derived CDR1 and CDR2 are MDHEN and SYDVKM. This CDR3 contains 15 residues.

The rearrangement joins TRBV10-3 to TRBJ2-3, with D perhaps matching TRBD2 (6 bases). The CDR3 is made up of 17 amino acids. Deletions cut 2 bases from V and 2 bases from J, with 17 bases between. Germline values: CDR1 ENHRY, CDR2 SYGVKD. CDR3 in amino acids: CAISEIAGTPDTDTQYF. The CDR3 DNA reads TGTGCCATCAGTGAGATCGCAGGGACTCCCGACACAGATACGCAGTATTTT.

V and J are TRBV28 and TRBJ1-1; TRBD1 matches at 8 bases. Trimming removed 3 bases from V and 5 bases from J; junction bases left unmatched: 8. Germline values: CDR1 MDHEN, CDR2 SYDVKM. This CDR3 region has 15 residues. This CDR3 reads CASSFGTGFGTEAFF. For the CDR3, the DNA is TGTGCCAGCAGTTTCGGGACAGGCTTCGGGACTGAAGCTTTCTTT.

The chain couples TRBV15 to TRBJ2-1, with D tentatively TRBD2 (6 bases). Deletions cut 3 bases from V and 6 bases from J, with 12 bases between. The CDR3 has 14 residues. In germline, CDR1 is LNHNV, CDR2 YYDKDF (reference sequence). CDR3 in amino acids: CATSRYRAGNEQFF. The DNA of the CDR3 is TGTGCCACCAGCAGGTATCGAGCGGGCAATGAGCAGTTCTTC.

DNA for the CDR3: TGTGCCAGCAGTGAGAGCCCGGTGAGCGGGGAGCTGTTTTTT. Its translation is CASSESPVSGELFF. V and J are TRBV2 and TRBJ2-2; no firm D call. V lost 3 bases to trimming and J lost 7 bases, with 12 bases between them. The CDR3 loop spans 14 amino acids. The germline V gene encodes CDR1 SNHLY and CDR2 FYNNEI. Combining the CDR3 with reference TRBV2 and TRBJ2-2 gives the whole variable domain EPEVTQTPSHQVTQMGQEVILRCVPISNHLYFYWYRQILGQKVEFLVSFYNNEISEKSEIFDDQFSVERPDGSNFTLKIRSTKLEDSAMYFCASSESPVSGELFFGEGSRLTVL.

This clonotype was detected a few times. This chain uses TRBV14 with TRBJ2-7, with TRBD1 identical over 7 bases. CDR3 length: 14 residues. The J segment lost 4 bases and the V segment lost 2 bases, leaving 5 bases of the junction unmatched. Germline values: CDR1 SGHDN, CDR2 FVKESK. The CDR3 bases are TGTGCCAGCAGCCAATTCTCAGGGGGATACGAGCAGTACTTC. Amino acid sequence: CASSQFSGGYEQYF.

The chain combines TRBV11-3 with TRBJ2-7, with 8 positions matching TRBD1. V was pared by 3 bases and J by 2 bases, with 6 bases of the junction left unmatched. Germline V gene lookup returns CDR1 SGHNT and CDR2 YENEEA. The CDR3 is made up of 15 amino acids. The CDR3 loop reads CASSFYRGNTYEQYF. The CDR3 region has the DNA TGTGCCAGCAGCTTTTACAGGGGGAATACCTACGAGCAGTACTTC.

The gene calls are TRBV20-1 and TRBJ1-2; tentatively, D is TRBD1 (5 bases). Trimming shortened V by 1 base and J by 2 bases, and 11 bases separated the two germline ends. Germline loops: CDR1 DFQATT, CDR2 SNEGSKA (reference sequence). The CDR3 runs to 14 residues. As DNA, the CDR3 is TGCAGTGCTAGAGTCGACAGCTTAAACTATGGCTACACCTTC. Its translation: CSARVDSLNYGYTF.

CDR3 bases: TGCAGCGTCGAAACGGTAAACGTAAGAGAGACGCAGTATTTT. This encodes CSVETVNVRETQYF. This chain joins TRBV29-1 and TRBJ2-3; D is ambiguous. The V end lost 6 bases, the J end lost 9 bases, and 22 bases lay between the germline ends. The CDR3 contains 14 residues. Germline values: CDR1 SQVTM, CDR2 ANQGSEA.

The CDR3 reads CASSSGTGVSYEQYF. CDR3 in DNA: TGTGCCAGCAGCTCCGGGACAGGGGTATCCTACGAGCAGTACTTC. The chain uses TRBV6-1 and TRBJ2-7, with 10 nucleotides matching TRBD1. The germline V gene encodes CDR1 MNHNS and CDR2 SASEGT. The CDR3 runs to 15 residues. With V trimmed by 6 bases and J by 1 base, 6 bases remained unmatched.

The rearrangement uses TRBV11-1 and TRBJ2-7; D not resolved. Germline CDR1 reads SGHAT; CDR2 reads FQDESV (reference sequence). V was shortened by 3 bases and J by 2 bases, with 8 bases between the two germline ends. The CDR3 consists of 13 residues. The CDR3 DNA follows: TGTGCCAGCAGCTTGGTGAGCACCTACGAGCAGTACTTC. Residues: CASSLVSTYEQYF.

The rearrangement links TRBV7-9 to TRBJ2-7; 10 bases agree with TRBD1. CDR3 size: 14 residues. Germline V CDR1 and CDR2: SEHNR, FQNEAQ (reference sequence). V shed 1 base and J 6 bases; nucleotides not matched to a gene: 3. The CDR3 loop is CASSLVGQGSEQYF. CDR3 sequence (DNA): TGTGCCAGCAGCTTAGTGGGACAGGGGAGCGAGCAGTACTTC. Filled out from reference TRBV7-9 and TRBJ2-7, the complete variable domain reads DTGVSQNPRHKITKRGQNVTFRCDPISEHNRLYWYRQTLGQGPEFLTYFQNEAQLEKSRLLSDRFSAERPKGSFSTLEIQRTEQGDSAMYLCASSLVGQGSEQYFGPGTRLTVT.

CDR3 DNA: TGTGCCAGCAGGCCATTCGTATCCCTCTACAATGAGCAGTTCTTC. Residues: CASRPFVSLYNEQFF. The chain uses TRBV11-3 and TRBJ2-1; D is ambiguous. CDR1 is SGHNT, CDR2 YENEEA, per germline. V was pared by 6 bases and J by 3 bases, with 15 bases between. The CDR3 is 15 residues long.

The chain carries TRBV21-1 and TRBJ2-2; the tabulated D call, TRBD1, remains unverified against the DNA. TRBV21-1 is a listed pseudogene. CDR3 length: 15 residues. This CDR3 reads CASSTWDRATGELFF. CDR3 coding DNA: TGTGCCAGCAGCACCTGGGACAGGGCCACCGGGGAGCTGTTTTTT.

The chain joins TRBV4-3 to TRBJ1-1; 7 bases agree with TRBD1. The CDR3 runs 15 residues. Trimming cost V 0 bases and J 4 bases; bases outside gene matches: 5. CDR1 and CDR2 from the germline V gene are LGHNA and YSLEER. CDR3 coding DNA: TGCGCCAGCAGCCAAGATCGACAGGGAAGCACTGAAGCTTTCTTT. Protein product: CASSQDRQGSTEAFF.

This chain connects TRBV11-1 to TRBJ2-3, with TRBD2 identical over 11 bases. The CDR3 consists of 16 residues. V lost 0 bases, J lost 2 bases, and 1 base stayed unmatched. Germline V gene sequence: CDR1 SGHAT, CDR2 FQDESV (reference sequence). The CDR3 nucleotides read TGTGCCAGCAGCTTAGCGACTAGCGGGGCCACAGATACGCAGTATTTT. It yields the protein CASSLATSGATDTQYF.

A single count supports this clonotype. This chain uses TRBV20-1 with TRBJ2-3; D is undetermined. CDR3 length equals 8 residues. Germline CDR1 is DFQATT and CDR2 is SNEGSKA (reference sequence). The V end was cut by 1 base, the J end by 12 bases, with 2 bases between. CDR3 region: CSARVQYF. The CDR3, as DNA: TGCAGTGCTAGAGTTCAGTATTTT.

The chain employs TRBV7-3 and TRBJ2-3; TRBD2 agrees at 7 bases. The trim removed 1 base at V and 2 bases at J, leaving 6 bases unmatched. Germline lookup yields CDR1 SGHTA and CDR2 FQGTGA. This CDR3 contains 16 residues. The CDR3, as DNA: TGTGCCAGCAGCTTAATGGTGGGAGGGACCACAGATACGCAGTATTTT. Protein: CASSLMVGGTTDTQYF.

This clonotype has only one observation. The CDR3 nucleotides read TGCAGTGCTAGCAGCCGGGACAGGGCCGACAATGAGCAGTTCTTC. It is translated as CSASSRDRADNEQFF. V usage is TRBV20-1 and J usage is TRBJ2-1, with 9 bases that match TRBD1. Germline loops: CDR1 DFQATT, CDR2 SNEGSKA (reference sequence). V shed 3 bases and J 5 bases; nucleotides not matched to a gene: 8. This CDR3 comprises 15 residues.

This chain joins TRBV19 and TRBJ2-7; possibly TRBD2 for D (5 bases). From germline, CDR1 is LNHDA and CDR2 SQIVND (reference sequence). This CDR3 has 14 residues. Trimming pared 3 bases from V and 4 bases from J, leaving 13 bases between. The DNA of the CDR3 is TGTGCCAGTAGTATCGGGGTGAGGAAGTACGAGCAGTACTTC. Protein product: CASSIGVRKYEQYF.

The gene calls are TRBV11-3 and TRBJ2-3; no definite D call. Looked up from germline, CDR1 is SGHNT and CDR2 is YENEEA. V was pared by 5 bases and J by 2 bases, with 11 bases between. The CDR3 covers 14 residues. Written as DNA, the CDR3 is TGTGCCAGCAGCCCCACCCCAATCACAGATACGCAGTATTTT. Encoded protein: CASSPTPITDTQYF.

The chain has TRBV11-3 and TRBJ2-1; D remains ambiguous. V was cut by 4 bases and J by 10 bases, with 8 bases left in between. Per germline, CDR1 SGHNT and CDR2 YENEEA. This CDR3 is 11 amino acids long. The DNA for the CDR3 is TGTGCCAGCAGCTCCCTATTCGAGCAGTTCTTC. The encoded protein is CASSSLFEQFF.

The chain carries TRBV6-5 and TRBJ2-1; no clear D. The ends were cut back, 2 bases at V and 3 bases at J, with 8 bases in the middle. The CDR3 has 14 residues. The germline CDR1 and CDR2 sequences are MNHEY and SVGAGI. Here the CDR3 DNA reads TGTGCCAGCAGTTACGTAGGCAACTACAATGAGCAGTTCTTC. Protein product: CASSYVGNYNEQFF.

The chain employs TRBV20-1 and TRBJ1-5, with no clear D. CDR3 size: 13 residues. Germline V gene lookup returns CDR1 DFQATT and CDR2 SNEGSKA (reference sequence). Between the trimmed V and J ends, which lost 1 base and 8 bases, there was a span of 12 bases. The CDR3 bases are TGCAGTGCTAGAGGGCTGGGTTCGGAGCCCCAGCATTTT. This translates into CSARGLGSEPQHF.

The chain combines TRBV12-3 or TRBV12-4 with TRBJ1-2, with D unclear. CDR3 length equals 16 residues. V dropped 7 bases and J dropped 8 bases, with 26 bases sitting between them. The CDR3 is CASMATMAPVELGYTF. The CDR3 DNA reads TGTGCCAGCATGGCTACTATGGCCCCCGTGGAATTGGGCTACACCTTC.

The CDR3 coding sequence is TGCGCCAGCAGCCAGATCAGGGAACCCTCCTACGAGCAGTACTTC. Protein product: CASSQIREPSYEQYF. J is TRBJ2-7 and V is TRBV4-3; perhaps TRBD1 as D (5 bases). V gave up 3 bases and J gave up 0 bases, with 12 bases separating them. From germline, CDR1 is LGHNA and CDR2 YSLEER. CDR3 length: 15 amino acids.

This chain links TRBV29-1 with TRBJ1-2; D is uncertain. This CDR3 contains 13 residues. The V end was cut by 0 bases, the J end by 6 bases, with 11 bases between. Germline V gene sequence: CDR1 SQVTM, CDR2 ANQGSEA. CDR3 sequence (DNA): TGCAGCGTTGAAGAACCTGGGTACCATGGCTACACCTTC. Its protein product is CSVEEPGYHGYTF.